Sequencing of this T cell receptor (beta chain) was carried out in a study of cytomegalovirus exposure and HLA in healthy donors. Turning to the study itself: Earlier sequencing of about 179 million T cells yielded about 120 million unique TCR beta sequences. Findings of the study overall: A classifier reportedly called cytomegalovirus status with high sensitivity and specificity. The study listed some 160 cytomegalovirus-associated TCR beta chains.

Of note for this clone: What it binds is unknown.

There are 14 residues in the CDR3. Germline V CDR1 and CDR2: SGDLS, YYNGEE. V shed 3 bases, J shed 1 base, and the junction held 0 bases outside the gene matches. In the PCR, 60 Vbeta and 13 Jbeta primers were used. Profiled with immunoSEQ multiplex PCR; TCRdb holds only in-frame clones, not every one. This listing includes fewer than 45,000 clones. Sequenced material: PBMCs. This TCR was recovered from a woman in her twenties or thirties in good health and CMV-seronegative. This chain connects TRBV9 to TRBJ2-3, with 9 bases that match TRBD1. This CDR3 is CASSGTGGTDTQYF. The CDR3 DNA sequence: TGTGCCAGCAGCGGGACAGGGGGCACAGATACGCAGTATTTT.